One and the same sample provided the 7 T cell receptor beta chains below, sequenced in a study of blood T cell repertoires in COVID-19. The table came from immunoSEQ multiplex PCR; TCRdb's copy has only in-frame clones and leaves some out. Of roughly 50,000 clones in the sample, about nine tenths are singletons; the top ten hold approximately 27%. The sample consisted of peripheral blood. The receptors come from a human donor in a cohort sampled during active COVID-19.

This sequence joins TRBV6-1 and TRBJ1-2, with 7 bases lining up with TRBD1. Germline-derived CDR1 and CDR2 are MNHNS and SASEGT. J lost 4 bases, V lost 0 bases, and 5 bases had no gene match. CDR3 size: 15 residues. The CDR3 DNA reads TGTGCCAGCAGTGAAGCTGGGACAGCTACCTATGGCTACACCTTC. Residues: CASSEAGTATYGYTF.

The chain recombines TRBV6-5 with TRBJ1-5; no clear D gene. CDR3 length equals 16 residues. V was trimmed by 0 bases and J by 1 base, leaving 10 bases between them. Germline CDR1 reads MNHEY; CDR2 reads SVGAGI. CDR3 nucleotide sequence: TGTGCCAGCAGTTACTCTCGAGTTTCCAGCAATCAGCCCCAGCATTTT. This sequence encodes CASSYSRVSSNQPQHF.

V is TRBV4-1 and J is TRBJ1-3; no reliable D call. Germline CDR1 reads MGHRA; CDR2 reads YSYEKL. With 0 bases removed from V and 4 bases from J, the gap between germline ends came to 16 bases. CDR3 length equals 17 residues. This chain's CDR3 is CASSQEAERVSGNTIYF. In DNA, the CDR3 is TGCGCCAGCAGCCAAGAAGCGGAGCGGGTGTCGGGAAACACCATATATTTT.

J is TRBJ1-2 and V is TRBV10-3; TRBD1 aligns across 8 bases. CDR1 ENHRY and CDR2 SYGVKD come from the germline V gene. The CDR3 spans 15 residues. The ends lost 3 bases at V and 7 bases at J; junction bases unmatched: 10. CDR3 nucleotides: TGTGCCATCAGTGACAATGACAGGGGAGGTAGTGGCTACACCTTC. Translation gives CAISDNDRGGSGYTF.

This clone was counted a single time. CDR3: CASIPGLGTETQYF. The CDR3, as DNA: TGCGCCAGCATCCCGGGACTAGGGACGGAGACCCAGTACTTC. The rearrangement uses TRBV23-1 and TRBJ2-5, with 8 bases identical to TRBD2. TRBV23-1 is recorded as an ORF, its role being uncertain. The CDR3 covers 14 residues. V lost 7 bases and J lost 5; bases outside the gene matches: 9.

The gene calls are TRBV5-1 and TRBJ1-5, with TRBD1 as a possible D gene (6 bases). Trimming removed 3 bases at V and 1 base at J, with 8 bases between. Germline V gene sequence: CDR1 SGHRS, CDR2 YFSETQ. The CDR3 totals 14 residues. The CDR3 loop reads CASSSGESNQPQHF. CDR3 nucleotide sequence: TGCGCCAGCAGCTCAGGGGAAAGCAATCAGCCCCAGCATTTT.

This chain links TRBV6-1 with TRBJ1-4; no definite D call. In germline, CDR1 is MNHNS, CDR2 SASEGT. The CDR3 has 19 residues. Trimming shortened V by 1 base and J by 2 bases, and 20 bases separated the two germline ends. The CDR3 DNA sequence: TGTGCCAGCAGTGAAGGGACTCCCTGGTCGAGCGGCACTAATGAAAAACTGTTTTTT. It codes for CASSEGTPWSSGTNEKLFF.